This T cell receptor (beta chain) stems from a study of T cells in Graves' hyperthyroidism and ophthalmopathy (dated by TCRdb to between 2018 and 2020). Background for the entire study: Peripheral blood was sampled at the time of initial diagnosis, prior to any treatment. For training and testing, the 100 or so patients in the discovery cohort were randomly divided in a 7:3 ratio. Once sampling was done, hyperthyroidism patients were given methimazole at a starting dose of 30 mg daily, whereas ophthalmopathy patients were given high-dose intravenous methylprednisolone. To identify TCR V-J signatures that set the groups apart, the researchers used a discovery cohort of approximately 98 patients, made up of under 45 with Graves' ophthalmopathy and around 58 with stable Graves' hyperthyroidism. In roughly six Graves' hyperthyroidism patients, the study also compared T-cell repertoires from thyroid tissue with T-cell repertoires from blood. An independent validation cohort of around 19 hyperthyroidism patients and 17 patients who later progressed to ophthalmopathy tested prospective prediction of ophthalmopathy. The paper describes TCR Vbeta CDR3 sequencing of more than 120 peripheral blood samples, made up of 43 ophthalmopathy patients, over 70 hyperthyroidism patients and roughly 17 progressor patients. Study-wide conclusions, independent of this receptor: A model built on a 13 V-J signature distinguished ophthalmopathy from stable hyperthyroidism, reaching around 87% sensitivity and 81.08% specificity in cross-validation and 80%/75% in testing. No statistical method was used to set the sample size in advance, and investigators knew the group allocation. Blood samples also contained most of the expanded thyroid clonotypes (frequency above 0.001), which suggests that blood repertoires may reflect thyroid immune responses. During validation, the model predicted progression to ophthalmopathy a median of around 6 months ahead of onset, with around 70% sensitivity and 72.22% specificity.

The TCR beta CDR3 regions were amplified from the RNA transcripts. For the first round of RT-PCR on the TCR CDR3, the HTBI primer set was used together with the Qiagen OneStep RT-PCR kit. Libraries were constructed in a second round of multiplex PCR, after which size selection and purification were carried out. Sequencing of the libraries was done on an Illumina HiSeq2000 using paired-end 100 bp reads. The authors' pipeline ran thus. SOAPnuke was used to process the raw data, with reads discarded if the reads contained adapters or uncalled bases, had a mean Phred below 15, or lacked an exact constant-primer or identifier match. High-quality paired reads were merged with COPE v1.2.5, and unique nucleotide sequences were defined as clonotypes. MiTCR v1.1 was used to align clonotypes to the IMGT TRBV, TRBD and TRBJ reference segments. Analysis was restricted to V-J combinations with a frequency above 0.0001, which covered 99.2% of repertoires. The TCS score was defined as F50 (clonal expansion) divided by E x V (chaos), with BLOSUM62-based TCRdist calculated between CDR3 peptides within each V-J. Welch's t-statistics and random forest reduced 514 V-J features to 10 to 15, which were used in a naive Bayes classifier (R e1071). TCRdb trimmed the raw reads at Q25, called clones with MiXCR and kept productive beta chains. CDR3 protein duplicates are merged, each entry listing the most common genes and DNA. These V and J calls are TCRdb output, not the study's own analysis. For this sample there are more than 500,000 distinct CDR3 sequences; approximately 16% appear just once. The leading ten clones occupy about 29% of the sample.

This clonotype has at least ten counts. This clone's antigen is unknown. No base-level quality is on record; no much larger clone is a single base apart. Ophthalmopathy patients had moderately to severely active disease, with a Clinical Activity Score of 3 or more, a NOSPECS grade of 4 or more, and a disease duration of less than 3 months. Any patient with an uncontrolled infection, another autoimmune disease, pregnancy or lactation was excluded. Diagnoses relied on clinical symptoms, serum thyroxine and TRAb, thyroid ultrasound and orbital computed tomography. PBMCs were separated from 10 ml of fresh peripheral blood using Ficoll-Paque density gradient centrifugation. Total RNA was extracted with Trizol reagent, and quality was checked on an Agilent 2100 Bioanalyzer. This clonotype was obtained from a woman in her thirties with Graves' ophthalmopathy. Sequencing used blood.

The CDR3 loop reads CSARDARENTEAFF. DNA sequence: TGCAGTGCTAGAGACGCGCGTGAGAACACTGAAGCTTTCTTT. The V gene is TRBV20-1 and the J gene is TRBJ1-1; no D gene is confidently identified. The germline V gene (reference sequence) provides CDR1 DFQATT and CDR2 SNEGSKA. From cysteine to phenylalanine, the CDR3 is 14 amino acids long. Of all the DNA, just the CDR3 is kept, 42 bases in frame from base 1. Between the V and J ends, shortened by 0 bases and 1 base respectively, the junction contains 9 bases.